The text below deals with one TCR beta chain. The data belong to a study of blood T cell repertoires in COVID-19. Whole-study context: The cDNA or gDNA used as material had been derived from T cells, B-cell-depleted T cells, or PBMCs.

Enrolled through a virtual design, the participants were between 18 and 89 years of age and came from about two dozen US areas. Germline CDR1 SGHDN, CDR2 FVKESK. The CDR3 consists of 14 residues. With 0 bases removed from V and 4 bases from J, the gap between germline ends came to 7 bases. Measured with immunoSEQ multiplex PCR; TCRdb has only the in-frame clones, and not every one. Of fewer than 250,000 clones in the sample, approximately 88% were seen once. The source material was PBMCs or T cells enriched from blood (not recorded which). The clonotype originates from a woman aged 25-40 years who had recovered from COVID-19. This chain connects TRBV14 to TRBJ1-3; no definite D call. This CDR3 reads CASSQDLSGNTIYF. CDR3 in DNA: TGTGCCAGCAGCCAAGATCTATCCGGAAACACCATATATTTT. Drawing the rest from reference TRBV14 and TRBJ1-3, the complete variable domain is EAGVTQFPSHSVIEKGQTVTLRCDPISGHDNLYWYRRVMGKEIKFLLHFVKESKQDESGMPNNRFLAERTGGTYSTLKVQPAELEDSGVYFCASSQDLSGNTIYFGEGSWLTVV.